The source of this T cell receptor (beta chain) is a study of blood T cells in healthy people across ages (dated by TCRdb to 2014 to 2015). General notes on the study: Template switching captured roughly one uniquely barcoded TCR beta cDNA molecule per two T cells in model experiments. The study measured age-related changes in TCR beta repertoire diversity using deep sequencing normalized with unique cDNA molecular identifiers. The donors were divided into four age groups: young (average roughly 17 years), middle-aged (around 37), aged (under 70) and long-lived (roughly 82). To avoid experimental bias, donors of different ages were spread randomly across the sequencing lanes. Using the same blood draw, the study looked at two additional independent replicas of 1 million unique cDNA reads for two donors, one aged 18 to 29 and the other aged 80 or older. The paper's findings and limits, for the study overall: Donor CMV infection status was unknown, potentially confounding age-related changes in expanded clonotypes. The long-lived group showed more naive CD4+ T cells, fewer expanded clones and increased TCR diversity than the aged group, suggesting age selection. A strong correlation was found between observed TCR beta diversity and the percentage of naive T cells measured by flow cytometry. As age increased, observed TCR beta diversity per million T cells dropped in a roughly linear way, and a significant reduction was already evident by age roughly 40. Estimates of total diversity based on one million sequenced T cells were considered lower bounds and underestimates. Since profiling was done on bulk unsorted PBMCs, naive and antigen-experienced compartments could not be conclusively compared.

This clonotype occurred a few times. Its antigen target is currently unknown. No base quality values were provided; no much bigger clone lies one nucleotide off. The library came from 5' RACE. The sequencing machine was an Illumina HiSeq 2500. A second roughly 6 to 12 cycle PCR used a sample-barcoded 5' primer and a J-beta primer mix. A template-switch 5' adaptor carrying 12 random nucleotides introduced a unique molecular identifier onto each TCR beta cDNA molecule. Each sample yielded at least 2.5 million CDR3-containing paired-end reads. First-strand cDNA was synthesized from all RNA with the Mint cDNA synthesis kit, primed by a TRBC-specific oligonucleotide. Following uracil-DNA glycosylase treatment, all cDNA underwent a first 18-cycle PCR with the universal primers M1SS and BC2_uni_R. Per the authors' processing: Each sample was normalized by randomly selecting 1 million high-quality reads, each carrying a distinct molecular identifier. Instead of being binned into consensus sequences, reads with shared molecular identifiers were discarded. MiTCR, set to a Q25 quality threshold and the strictest error-elimination algorithm, was used for CDR3 identification, clonotype clustering and error correction. A nonparametric unseen species model using Euler transformation provided a lower-bound estimate of total TCR beta diversity. The raw public data were reprocessed by TCRdb itself: fastp quality trimming at Q25, MiXCR clonotype calling, in-frame beta chains only. Every CDR3 protein is listed once, alongside the most common genes and DNA of its rows. TCRdb assigned the V and J calls; the authors' analysis was not used. This sample holds 800,000 to 900,000 distinct CDR3 sequences; about 59% were observed only once. The ten top clones hold around a quarter of the sample.

V lost 4 bases and J lost 4 bases, and the count of bases not matched to a germline gene is 7. CDR1 and CDR2 were assigned from the germline V gene as LGHNA and YNFKEQ. Counted from cysteine to phenylalanine, this CDR3 has 17 amino acids. The retained sequence is limited to the CDR3, 51 bases, with the frame set at the first base. Systemically healthy Caucasian individuals from Russia, approximately 39 in total and aged 6 to 90 years, were included as donors. Ten milliliters of peripheral blood were drawn from each donor into EDTA-treated Vacutainer tubes. PBMCs were isolated by Ficoll-Paque density-gradient centrifugation, with at least 6 million obtained per sample. Total RNA, at least 6 micrograms per sample, was extracted from PBMCs with Trizol reagent. For every donor, flow cytometry on a PBMC aliquot measured the percentage of naive CD45RAhigh/CD27high T cells.

The receptor was derived from a man aged 25 to 45 in good health. The sequenced material came from blood. This chain is built from TRBV4-2 and TRBJ2-3; 14 of the junction bases match TRBD2. The CDR3 region has the sequence CASSPPTSGGVADTQYF. The DNA reads TGTGCCAGCAGCCCCCCGACTAGCGGGGGGGTGGCAGATACGCAGTATTTT.